A selection of T cell receptor beta chains follows, all from one sample in a study of cytomegalovirus exposure and HLA in healthy donors. Clones were read by immunoSEQ multiplex PCR, and TCRdb kept only the in-frame ones, dropping some. Here the sample spans roughly 130,000 clones, about nine tenths being singletons. Sequencing input: PBMCs. The receptors originated from a man aged 25 to 40 in good health and CMV-seronegative. CDR3s include the opening cysteine and the closing phenylalanine or tryptophan. The D gene is left open where the match is weak. Size is stated for part of the rows, as once, few or many counts, or as a class when the clone is expanded.

clone size	D gene	J gene	V gene	CDR3 protein	CDR3 DNA
.	.	TRBJ2-4	TRBV10-3	CAISESRAAKNIQYF	TGTGCCATCAGTGAGTCCAGGGCGGCCAAAAACATTCAGTACTTC
.	.	TRBJ2-7	TRBV11-2	CASSLDPLNNYEQYF	TGTGCCAGCAGCTTAGATCCCTTAAACAACTACGAGCAGTACTTC
.	.	TRBJ1-2	TRBV10-3	CAISEELGGHGYTF	TGTGCCATCAGTGAAGAGCTCGGAGGACATGGCTACACCTTC
.	TRBD2	TRBJ2-1	TRBV7-2	CASSFLAGEIYNEQFF	TGTGCCAGCAGCTTCTTAGCGGGAGAAATCTACAATGAGCAGTTCTTC
.	.	TRBJ1-5	TRBV2	CASSDWSEDQPQHF	TGTGCCAGCAGTGACTGGTCGGAGGATCAGCCCCAGCATTTT
.	TRBD1	TRBJ1-2	TRBV30	CAWTLPDRDVTGYTF	TGTGCCTGGACCCTGCCAGACAGGGATGTAACTGGCTACACCTTC
.	.	TRBJ2-2	TRBV18	CASSPLGLNTGELFF	TGTGCCAGCTCCCCCCTGGGCCTGAACACCGGGGAGCTGTTTTTT
.	.	TRBJ2-2	TRBV6-6	CASSYLTGYAGELFF	TGTGCCAGCAGTTACCTAACAGGGTATGCCGGGGAGCTGTTTTTT
.	.	TRBJ2-2	TRBV27	CASSLSQGTGELFF	TGTGCCAGCAGTTTATCGCAGGGCACCGGGGAGCTGTTTTTT
.	.	TRBJ2-7	TRBV6-1	CASSGGTKLAYEQYF	TGTGCCAGCAGTGGGGGCACCAAACTCGCTTACGAGCAGTACTTC
few	.	TRBJ2-5	TRBV18	CASSTDSQETQYF	TGTGCCAGCTCTACGGACAGTCAGGAGACCCAGTACTTC
.	TRBD2	TRBJ2-5	TRBV7-6	CASSPIAGDREGTQYF	TGTGCCAGCAGCCCGATTGCGGGAGATAGGGAGGGGACCCAGTACTTC
.	.	TRBJ2-5	TRBV5-4	CASSLYTREETQYF	TGTGCCAGCAGCTTGTATACGAGGGAAGAGACCCAGTACTTC